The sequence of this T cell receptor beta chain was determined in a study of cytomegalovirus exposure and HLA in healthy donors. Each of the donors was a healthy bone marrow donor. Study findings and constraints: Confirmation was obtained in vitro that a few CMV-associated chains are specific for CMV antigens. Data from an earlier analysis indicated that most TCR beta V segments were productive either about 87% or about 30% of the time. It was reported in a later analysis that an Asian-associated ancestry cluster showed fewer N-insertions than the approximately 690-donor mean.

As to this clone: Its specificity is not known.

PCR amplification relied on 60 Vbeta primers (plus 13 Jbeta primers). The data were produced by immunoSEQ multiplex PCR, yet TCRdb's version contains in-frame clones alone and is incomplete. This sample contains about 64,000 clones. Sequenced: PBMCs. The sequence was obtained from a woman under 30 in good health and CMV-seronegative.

CDR3 amino acids: CARPFYRGTEAFF. The CDR3 region has the DNA TGTGCCAGACCGTTTTACAGGGGGACTGAAGCTTTCTTT. The chain employs TRBV6-5 and TRBJ1-1, with 8 positions matching TRBD1. J gave up 5 bases and V 9 bases, and 8 bases lay outside the gene matches. The CDR3 covers 13 residues. Germline V gene lookup returns CDR1 MNHEY and CDR2 SVGAGI.